The sequence of this T cell receptor (beta chain) was determined in a study of response to subunit inactivated influenza vaccine (dated by TCRdb to 2017 to 2018). Some background on the complete study: To follow how T cells responded to a trivalent subunit inactivated influenza vaccine, the researchers relied on deep quantitative profiling of the T cell receptor repertoire.

Measured from the cysteine to the phenylalanine, the CDR3 is 19 residues long. The only DNA kept is the CDR3, 57 bases in frame from the first base. Germline trimming amounts to 3 bases on V and 1 base on J, with 8 as the count of junction bases outside the gene matches. The germline V gene (reference sequence) sets CDR1 to LGHDT and CDR2 to YNNKEL. This clonotype was seen more than once but under ten times. The antigen it recognizes is unknown. It has no much larger one-base neighbor in the sample; base qualities were not kept. Library generation was performed with RT-PCR. Reads for this sample came from an Illumina HiSeq 2500. Using fastp trimming at Q25 and MiXCR clonotype assembly, TCRdb reanalyzed the public sequencing data and kept in-frame beta chains. Rows with one shared CDR3 protein collapse into an entry with the most common genes and DNA. Present in this sample are 800,000 or so distinct CDR3 sequences, around 20% of which were seen just once. Roughly 10% of the sample is held by the ten biggest clonotypes.

Findings and caveats that apply to the study as a whole: The authors suggested that each seasonal influenza vaccination may recruit only a limited number of new T cells.

The source material was PBMCs from blood, sampled about 5 days after vaccination. The receptor's source is a man aged 50 to 60 who received an inactivated influenza vaccine. Donor details come from another sample of the same person, matched by shared clones. The chain was built from TRBV3-1 and TRBJ2-3, with TRBD2 matching 15 junction bases. The CDR3 reads as follows: CASSHLGTSGGHRTDTQYF. At the DNA level, the sequence is TGTGCCAGCAGCCACCTCGGGACTAGCGGGGGGCATCGCACAGATACGCAGTATTTT.